This record looks at one TCR beta chain sequence and its context. Method: immunoSEQ multiplex PCR; TCRdb's copy keeps in-frame clones and lacks some. The top ten clones hold 6.5% to 8% of a sample with approximately 280,000 clones, approximately 92% of them seen once. The junction had 5 bases not matched to a gene; V was cut back by 5 bases and J by 3 bases. Germline CDR1 is LNHDA and CDR2 is SQIVND (reference sequence). The CDR3 is 15 residues long. The sample is drawn from a study of blood T cell repertoires in COVID-19. Those enrolled in Seattle joined during active infection and were followed longitudinally afterward.

This TCR was sampled from a woman younger than 45 with COVID-19, enrolled during active disease. The chain links TRBV19 to TRBJ2-1; 9 positions agree with TRBD2. The sequenced sample consisted of peripheral blood. DNA of the CDR3: TGTGCCAGTAGTGCTAGCGGGACCTTCTACAATGAGCAGTTCTTC. This translates into CASSASGTFYNEQFF.